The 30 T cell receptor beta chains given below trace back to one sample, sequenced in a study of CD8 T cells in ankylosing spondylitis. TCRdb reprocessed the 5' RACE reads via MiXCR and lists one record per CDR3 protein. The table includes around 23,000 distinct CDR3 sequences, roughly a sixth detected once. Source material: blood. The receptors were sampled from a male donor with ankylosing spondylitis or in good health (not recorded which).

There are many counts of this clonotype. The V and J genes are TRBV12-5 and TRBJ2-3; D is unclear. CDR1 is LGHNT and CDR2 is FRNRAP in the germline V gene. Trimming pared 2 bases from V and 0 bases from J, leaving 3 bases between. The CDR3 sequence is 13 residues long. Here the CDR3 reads CASGLSSTDTQYF. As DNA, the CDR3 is TGTGCTAGTGGTTTGTCTAGCACAGATACGCAGTATTTT.

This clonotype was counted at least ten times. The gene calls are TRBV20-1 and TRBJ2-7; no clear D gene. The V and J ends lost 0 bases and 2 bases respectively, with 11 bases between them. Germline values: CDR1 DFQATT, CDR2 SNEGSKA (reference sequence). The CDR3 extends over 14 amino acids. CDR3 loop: CSARDLAAAYEQYF. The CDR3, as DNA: TGCAGTGCTAGAGATTTGGCGGCCGCCTACGAGCAGTACTTC.

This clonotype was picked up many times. The CDR3, as DNA: TGCAGCGTAAGGAGCCCAGAGGGCACCGGGGAGCTGTTTTTT. It codes for CSVRSPEGTGELFF. This rearrangement joins TRBV29-1 to TRBJ2-2, with a tentative D call TRBD2 (5 bases). The CDR3 loop spans 14 amino acids. Germline V gene lookup returns CDR1 SQVTM and CDR2 ANQGSEA. V shed 6 bases and J shed 4 bases, with 15 bases lying between them.

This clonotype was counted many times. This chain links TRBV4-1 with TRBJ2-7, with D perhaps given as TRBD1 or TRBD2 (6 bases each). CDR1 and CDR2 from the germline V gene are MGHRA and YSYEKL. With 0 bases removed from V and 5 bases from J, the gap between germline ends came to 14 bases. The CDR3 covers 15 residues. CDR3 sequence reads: CASSQETGTYHEQYF. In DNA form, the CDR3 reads TGCGCCAGCAGCCAAGAAACAGGGACTTACCACGAGCAGTACTTC.

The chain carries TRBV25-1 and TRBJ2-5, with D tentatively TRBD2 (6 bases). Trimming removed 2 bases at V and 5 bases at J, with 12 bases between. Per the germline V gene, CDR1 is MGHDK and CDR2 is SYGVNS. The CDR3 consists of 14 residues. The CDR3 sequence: CASSEQEGRETQYF. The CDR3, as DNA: TGTGCCAGCAGTGAACAGGAGGGTAGGGAGACCCAGTACTTC.

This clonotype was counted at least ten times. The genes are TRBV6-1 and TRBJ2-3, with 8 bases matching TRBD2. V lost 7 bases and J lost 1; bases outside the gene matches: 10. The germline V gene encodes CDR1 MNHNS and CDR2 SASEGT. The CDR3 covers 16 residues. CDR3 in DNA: TGTGCCAGCATCGTAGAGCGGGGGTTAGGCACAGATACGCAGTATTTT. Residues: CASIVERGLGTDTQYF.

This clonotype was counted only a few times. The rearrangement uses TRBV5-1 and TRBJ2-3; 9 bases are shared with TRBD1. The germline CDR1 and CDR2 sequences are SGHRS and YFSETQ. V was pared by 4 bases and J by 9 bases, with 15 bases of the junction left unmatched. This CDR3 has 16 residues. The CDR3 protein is CASSPPGQGEVRTQYF. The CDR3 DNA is TGCGCCAGCAGCCCACCGGGACAGGGTGAGGTGAGGACGCAGTATTTT.

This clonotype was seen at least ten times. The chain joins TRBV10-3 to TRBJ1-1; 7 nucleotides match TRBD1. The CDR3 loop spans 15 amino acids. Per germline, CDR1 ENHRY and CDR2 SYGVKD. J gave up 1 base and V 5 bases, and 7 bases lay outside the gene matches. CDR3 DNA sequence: TGTGCCATCAGTTTGACAGGGAGCAGGAACACTGAAGCTTTCTTT. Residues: CAISLTGSRNTEAFF.

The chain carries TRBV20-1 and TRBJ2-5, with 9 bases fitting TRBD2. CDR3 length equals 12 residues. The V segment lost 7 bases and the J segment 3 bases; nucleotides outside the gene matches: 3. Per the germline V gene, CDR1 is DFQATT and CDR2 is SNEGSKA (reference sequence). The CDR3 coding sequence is TGCAGTGGGGGACTAGCCGAAGAGACCCAGTACTTC. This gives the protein CSGGLAEETQYF.

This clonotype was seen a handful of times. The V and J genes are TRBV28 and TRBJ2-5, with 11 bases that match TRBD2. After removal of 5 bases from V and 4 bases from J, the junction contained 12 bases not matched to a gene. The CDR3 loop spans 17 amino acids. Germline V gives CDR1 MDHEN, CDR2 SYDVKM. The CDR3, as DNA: TGTGCCAGCAGTCCCTTTAGCGGGGGGGCTCTTCTAGAGACCCAGTACTTC. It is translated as CASSPFSGGALLETQYF.

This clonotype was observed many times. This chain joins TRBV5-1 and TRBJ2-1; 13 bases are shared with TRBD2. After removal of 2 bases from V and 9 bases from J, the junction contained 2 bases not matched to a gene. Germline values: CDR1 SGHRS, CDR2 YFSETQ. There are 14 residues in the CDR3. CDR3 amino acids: CASSLGLAGVEQFF. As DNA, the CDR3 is TGCGCCAGCAGCTTAGGACTAGCGGGAGTTGAGCAGTTCTTC.

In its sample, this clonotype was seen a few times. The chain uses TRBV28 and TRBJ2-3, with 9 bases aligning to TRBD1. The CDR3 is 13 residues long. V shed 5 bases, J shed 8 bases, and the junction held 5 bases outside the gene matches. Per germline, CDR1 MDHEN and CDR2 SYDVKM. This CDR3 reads CASSPTGGGTQYF. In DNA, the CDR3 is TGTGCCAGCAGTCCGACAGGGGGAGGTACGCAGTATTTT. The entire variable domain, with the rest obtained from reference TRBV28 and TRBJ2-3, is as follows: DVKVTQSSRYLVKRTGEKVFLECVQDMDHENMFWYRQDPGLGLRLIYFSYDVKMKEKGDIPEGYSVSREKKERFSLILESASTNQTSMYLCASSPTGGGTQYFGPGTRLTVL.

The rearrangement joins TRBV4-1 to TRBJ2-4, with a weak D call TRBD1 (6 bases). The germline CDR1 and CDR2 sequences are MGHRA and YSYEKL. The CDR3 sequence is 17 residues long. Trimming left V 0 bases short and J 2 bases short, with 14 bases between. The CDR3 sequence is CASSQDRAGVPKNIQYF. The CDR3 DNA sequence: TGCGCCAGCAGCCAAGATCGGGCAGGGGTACCCAAAAACATTCAGTACTTC.

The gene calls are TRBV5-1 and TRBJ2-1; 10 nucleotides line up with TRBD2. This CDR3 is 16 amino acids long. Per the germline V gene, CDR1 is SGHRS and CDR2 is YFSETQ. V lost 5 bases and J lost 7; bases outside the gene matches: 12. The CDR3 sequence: CASRINMLAGENEQFF. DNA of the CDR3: TGCGCCAGCAGGATCAACATGCTAGCGGGAGAAAATGAGCAGTTCTTC. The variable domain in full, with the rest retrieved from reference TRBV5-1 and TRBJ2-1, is KAGVTQTPRYLIKTRGQQVTLSCSPISGHRSVSWYQQTPGQGLQFLFEYFSETQRNKGNFPGRFSGRQFSNSRSEMNVSTLELGDSALYLCASRINMLAGENEQFFGPGTRLTVL.

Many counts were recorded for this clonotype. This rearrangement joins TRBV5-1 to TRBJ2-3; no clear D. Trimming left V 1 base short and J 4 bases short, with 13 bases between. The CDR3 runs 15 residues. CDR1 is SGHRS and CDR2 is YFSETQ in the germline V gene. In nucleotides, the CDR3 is TGCGCCAGCAGCTTGCGGACCGGGCAGGCAGATACGCAGTATTTT. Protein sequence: CASSLRTGQADTQYF.

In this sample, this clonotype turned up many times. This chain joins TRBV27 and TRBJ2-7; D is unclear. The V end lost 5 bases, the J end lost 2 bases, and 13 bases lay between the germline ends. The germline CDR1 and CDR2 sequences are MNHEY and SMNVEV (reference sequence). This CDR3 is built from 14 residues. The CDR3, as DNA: TGTGCCAGCAGTACCACTCGCGGCACCTACGAGCAGTACTTC. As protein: CASSTTRGTYEQYF.

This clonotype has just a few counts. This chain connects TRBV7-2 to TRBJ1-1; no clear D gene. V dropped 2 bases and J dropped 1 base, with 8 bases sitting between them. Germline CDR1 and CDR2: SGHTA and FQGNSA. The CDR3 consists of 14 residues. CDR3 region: CASSLMDPNTEAFF. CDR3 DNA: TGTGCCAGCAGCTTAATGGACCCGAACACTGAAGCTTTCTTT. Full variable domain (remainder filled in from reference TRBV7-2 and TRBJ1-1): GAGVSQSPSNKVTEKGKDVELRCDPISGHTALYWYRQSLGQGLEFLIYFQGNSAPDKSGLPSDRFSAERTGGSVSTLTIQRTQQEDSAVYLCASSLMDPNTEAFFGQGTRLTVV.

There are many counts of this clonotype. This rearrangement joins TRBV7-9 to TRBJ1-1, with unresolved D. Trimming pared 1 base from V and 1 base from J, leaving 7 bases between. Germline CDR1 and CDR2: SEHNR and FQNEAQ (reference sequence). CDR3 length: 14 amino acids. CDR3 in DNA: TGTGCCAGCAGCTTAGGCGGGCAGAACACTGAAGCTTTCTTT. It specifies CASSLGGQNTEAFF.

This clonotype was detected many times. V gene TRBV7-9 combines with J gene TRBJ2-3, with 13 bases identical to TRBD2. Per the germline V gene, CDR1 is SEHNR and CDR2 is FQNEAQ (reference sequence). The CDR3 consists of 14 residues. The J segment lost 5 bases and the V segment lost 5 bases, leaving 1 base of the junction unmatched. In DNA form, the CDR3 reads TGTGCCAGCAGCAGACTAGCGGGGGGAGATACGCAGTATTTT. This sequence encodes CASSRLAGGDTQYF.

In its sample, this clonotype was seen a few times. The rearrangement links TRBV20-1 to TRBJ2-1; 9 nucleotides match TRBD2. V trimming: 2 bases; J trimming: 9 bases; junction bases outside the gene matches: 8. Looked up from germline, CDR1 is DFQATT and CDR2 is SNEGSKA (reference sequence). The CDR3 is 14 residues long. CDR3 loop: CSARWAGGPVEQFF. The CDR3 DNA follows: TGCAGTGCTAGATGGGCGGGGGGGCCTGTTGAGCAGTTCTTC.

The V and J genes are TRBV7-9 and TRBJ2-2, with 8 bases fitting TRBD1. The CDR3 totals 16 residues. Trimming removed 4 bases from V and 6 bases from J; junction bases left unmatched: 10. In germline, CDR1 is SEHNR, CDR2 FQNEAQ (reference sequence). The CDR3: CASSSDQGAQAGELFF. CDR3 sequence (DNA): TGTGCCAGCAGCTCAGACCAGGGGGCTCAGGCCGGGGAGCTGTTTTTT.

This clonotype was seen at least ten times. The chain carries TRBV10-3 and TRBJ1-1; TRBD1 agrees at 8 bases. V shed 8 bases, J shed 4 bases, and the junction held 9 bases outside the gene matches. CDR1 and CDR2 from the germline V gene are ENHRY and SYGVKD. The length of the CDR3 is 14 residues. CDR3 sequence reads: CAIRQGRSGTEAFF. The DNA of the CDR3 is TGTGCCATCCGACAGGGGAGGTCAGGCACTGAAGCTTTCTTT.

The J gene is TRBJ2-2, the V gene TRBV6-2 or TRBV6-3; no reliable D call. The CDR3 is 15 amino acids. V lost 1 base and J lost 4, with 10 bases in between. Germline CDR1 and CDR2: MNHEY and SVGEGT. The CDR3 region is CASSYLPSGTGELFF. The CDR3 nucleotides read TGTGCCAGCAGTTACTTACCATCAGGCACCGGGGAGCTGTTTTTT.

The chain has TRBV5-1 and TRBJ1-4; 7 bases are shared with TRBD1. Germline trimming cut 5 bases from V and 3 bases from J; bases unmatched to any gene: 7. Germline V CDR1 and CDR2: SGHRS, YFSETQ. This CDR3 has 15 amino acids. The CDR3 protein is CASRPRTGPNEKLFF. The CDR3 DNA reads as TGCGCCAGCAGACCTCGGACAGGCCCTAATGAAAAACTGTTTTTT.

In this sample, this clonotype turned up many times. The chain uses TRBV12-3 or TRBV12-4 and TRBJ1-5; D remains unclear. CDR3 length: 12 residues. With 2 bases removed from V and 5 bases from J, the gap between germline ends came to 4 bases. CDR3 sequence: CASSLNDQPQHF. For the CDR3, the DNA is TGTGCCAGCAGTTTAAACGATCAGCCCCAGCATTTT.

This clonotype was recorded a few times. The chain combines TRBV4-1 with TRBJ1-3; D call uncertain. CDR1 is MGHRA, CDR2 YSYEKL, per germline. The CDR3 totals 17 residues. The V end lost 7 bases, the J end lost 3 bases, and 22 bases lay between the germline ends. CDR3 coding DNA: TGCGCCAGCACTCCGGCCGGGGTCGGTAGCGGTGGAAACACCATATATTTT. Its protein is CASTPAGVGSGGNTIYF.

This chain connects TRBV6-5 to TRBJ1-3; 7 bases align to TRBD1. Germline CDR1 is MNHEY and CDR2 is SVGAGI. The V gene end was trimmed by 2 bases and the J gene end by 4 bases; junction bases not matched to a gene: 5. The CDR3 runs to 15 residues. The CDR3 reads CASSYGDSRGNTIYF. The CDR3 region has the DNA TGTGCCAGCAGTTACGGGGACAGCAGAGGAAACACCATATATTTT.

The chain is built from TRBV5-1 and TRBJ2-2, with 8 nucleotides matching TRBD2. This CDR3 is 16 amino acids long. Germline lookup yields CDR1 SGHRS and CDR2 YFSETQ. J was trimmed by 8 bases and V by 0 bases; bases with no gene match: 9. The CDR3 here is CASSLALAGPIGELFF. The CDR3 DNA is TGCGCCAGCAGCTTGGCCCTAGCGGGCCCGATAGGGGAGCTGTTTTTT.

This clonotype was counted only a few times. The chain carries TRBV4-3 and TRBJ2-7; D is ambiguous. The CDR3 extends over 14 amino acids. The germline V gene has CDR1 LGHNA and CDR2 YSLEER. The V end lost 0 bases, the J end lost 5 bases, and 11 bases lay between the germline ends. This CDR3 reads CASSQDPVGDEQYF. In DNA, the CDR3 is TGCGCCAGCAGCCAAGATCCAGTTGGGGACGAGCAGTACTTC.

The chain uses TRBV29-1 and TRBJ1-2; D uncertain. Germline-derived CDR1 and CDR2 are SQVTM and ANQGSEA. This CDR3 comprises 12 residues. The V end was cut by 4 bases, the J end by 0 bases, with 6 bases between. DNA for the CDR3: TGCAGCGTTGGTGAGACTAACTATGGCTACACCTTC. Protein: CSVGETNYGYTF.